Presented here are 28 T cell receptor beta chains from one specimen sequenced in a study of blood T cell repertoires in COVID-19 (TCRdb year 2020). Library creation used the immunoSEQ multiplex PCR assay. TCRdb mirrors the immuneACCESS table, restricted to in-frame sequences. Some clones are absent from its copies; in checked studies, under half trace to an unresolved V gene, and the reason for the others is unknown. The sample table records some 500,000 clones; over 75% of these occur just once. The top ten clonotypes cover less than 2% of the sample. Sample: PBMCs or T cells enriched from blood (not recorded which). The origin of the receptors is a woman aged 40-49 years who had recovered from COVID-19.

The chain carries TRBV5-1 and TRBJ2-5; TRBD1 matches at 10 bases. Germline CDR1 and CDR2: SGHRS and YFSETQ. CDR3 size: 15 residues. After removal of 4 bases from V and 5 bases from J, the junction contained 8 bases not matched to a gene. The CDR3 DNA reads as TGCGCCAGCAGCCTCGGGACAGGGGTGTCGGAGACCCAGTACTTC. It specifies CASSLGTGVSETQYF.

The chain employs TRBV27 and TRBJ2-7; 8 bases map to TRBD1. This CDR3 comprises 14 residues. Per the germline V gene, CDR1 is MNHEY and CDR2 is SMNVEV (reference sequence). The ends lost 4 bases at V and 4 bases at J; junction bases unmatched: 6. This chain's CDR3 is CASSSRQGKYEQYF. CDR3 DNA sequence: TGTGCCAGCAGTTCTCGACAGGGGAAGTACGAGCAGTACTTC.

Only one count was recorded for this clone. The chain has TRBV6-2 or TRBV6-3 and TRBJ1-2, with TRBD1 identical over 7 bases. The CDR3 sequence is 14 residues long. CDR1 is MNHEY, CDR2 SVGEGT, per germline. Trimming removed 5 bases from V and 5 bases from J; junction bases left unmatched: 8. The CDR3 reads CASSPTGVLYGYTF. The CDR3 DNA follows: TGTGCCAGCAGTCCCACAGGGGTCCTATATGGCTACACCTTC.

The chain links TRBV5-1 to TRBJ1-4; D may be TRBD1 (5 bases). The CDR3 loop spans 15 amino acids. V shed 3 bases and J shed 0 bases, with 9 bases lying between them. Germline V gene data show CDR1 as SGHRS and CDR2 as YFSETQ. CDR3 bases: TGCGCCAGCAGCTCGACAGTTGCAACTAATGAAAAACTGTTTTTT. This codes for CASSSTVATNEKLFF.

The chain joins TRBV19 to TRBJ1-1, with D possibly matching TRBD1 (5 bases). Trimming removed 4 bases at V and 5 bases at J, with 14 bases between. This CDR3 comprises 14 residues. Germline V lookup: CDR1 LNHDA, CDR2 SQIVND (reference sequence). The CDR3 DNA reads as TGTGCCAGTAGTAACCAGGGATTGGGGACTGAAGCTTTCTTT. It encodes CASSNQGLGTEAFF.

This chain joins TRBV10-3 and TRBJ2-1; the D gene is possibly TRBD1 (6 bases). The germline CDR1 and CDR2 sequences are ENHRY and SYGVKD. V gave up 6 bases and J gave up 6 bases, with 18 bases separating them. CDR3 length: 15 residues. CDR3 bases: TGTGCCATCAGCGTAACAGGGAAATCCGGCAATGAGCAGTTCTTC. Encoded protein: CAISVTGKSGNEQFF.

V and J are TRBV10-2 and TRBJ1-2; tentative D call: TRBD1 (6 bases). From germline, CDR1 is WSHSY and CDR2 SAAADI. The length of the CDR3 is 16 residues. V lost 1 base and J 3 bases, leaving 15 bases between the germline ends. CDR3 in DNA: TGCGCCAGCAGTGAGTACGTACAGGGCATTGACTATGGCTACACCTTC. Translated, it gives CASSEYVQGIDYGYTF.

The chain joins TRBV3-1 (or the pseudogene TRBV3-2) to TRBJ1-4; D gene uncertain. The V gene lost 5 bases and the J gene lost 5 bases, with 12 bases spanning the gap. The CDR3 sequence is 14 residues long. CDR1 and CDR2 from the germline V gene are LGHDT and YNNKEL (reference sequence). The CDR3 loop reads CASSVGRRNEKLFF. CDR3 coding DNA: TGTGCCAGCAGCGTAGGGAGGAGAAATGAAAAACTGTTTTTT.

This chain uses TRBV3-1 (or the pseudogene TRBV3-2) with TRBJ1-4, with 8 bases aligning to TRBD1. Trimming cost V 3 bases and J 3 bases; bases outside gene matches: 3. Germline V gene sequence: CDR1 LGHDT, CDR2 YNNKEL (reference sequence). This CDR3 is 15 amino acids long. As DNA, the CDR3 is TGTGCCAGCAGCCAGATGGACAGGGCTAATGAAAAACTGTTTTTT. Translating it yields CASSQMDRANEKLFF.

A note on this clone: The sample has other DNA sequences that encode this CDR3 too. The chain carries TRBV18 and TRBJ1-2; 10 bases are a match to TRBD1. The trim removed 6 bases at V and 2 bases at J, leaving 3 bases unmatched. Germline CDR1 is KGHSH and CDR2 is LQKENI. The CDR3 has 14 residues. Written as DNA, the CDR3 is TGTGCCAGCTCCCCGGGACAGGGGAACTATGGCTACACCTTC. It translates to CASSPGQGNYGYTF.

The chain combines TRBV5-1 with TRBJ1-1; no reliable D call. CDR1 SGHRS and CDR2 YFSETQ come from the germline V gene. The V end lost 2 bases, the J end lost 2 bases, and 7 bases lay between the germline ends. The CDR3 has 13 amino acids. CDR3 sequence: CASSLLTNTEAFF. Here the CDR3 DNA reads TGCGCCAGCAGCTTATTGACTAACACTGAAGCTTTCTTT.

This chain connects TRBV15 to TRBJ2-4; TRBD2 matches at 7 bases. The length of the CDR3 is 16 residues. From germline, CDR1 is LNHNV and CDR2 YYDKDF (reference sequence). With 5 bases clipped from V and 4 bases from J, the junction kept 11 bases outside the gene matches. CDR3 nucleotide sequence: TGTGCCACCAGCGTCAGACCGGGCGGGGGTAAAAACATTCAGTACTTC. Protein product: CATSVRPGGGKNIQYF.

Only one count was recorded for this clone. The rearrangement links TRBV5-1 to TRBJ1-4; tentatively, D is TRBD1 (5 bases). V was cut by 4 bases and J by 8 bases, with 21 bases left in between. The CDR3 totals 16 residues. CDR1 SGHRS and CDR2 YFSETQ come from the germline V gene. CDR3 DNA: TGCGCCAGCAGCGTAACCCCGGGACTTGGAGGGGAAAAACTGTTTTTT. It encodes CASSVTPGLGGEKLFF.

This clone was observed a few times. V gene TRBV13 combines with J gene TRBJ1-3; D remains unclear. Germline V CDR1 and CDR2: PRHDT, FYEKMQ (reference sequence). CDR3 length equals 15 residues. Deletions cut 3 bases from V and 8 bases from J, with 17 bases between. As DNA, the CDR3 is TGTGCCAGCAGCTTTCCGACGGATCCGCGGGACACCATATATTTT. Protein sequence: CASSFPTDPRDTIYF. Full variable domain (remainder filled in from reference TRBV13 and TRBJ1-3): AAGVIQSPRHLIKEKRETATLKCYPIPRHDTVYWYQQGPGQDPQFLISFYEKMQSDKGSIPDRFSAQQFSDYHSELNMSSLELGDSALYFCASSFPTDPRDTIYFGEGSWLTVV.

The chain joins TRBV7-8 to TRBJ1-2; 9 positions match TRBD1. The CDR3 has 16 residues. J lost 6 bases, V lost 1 base, and 9 bases had no gene match. Germline CDR1 is SGHVS and CDR2 is FQNEAQ. The CDR3 sequence: CASSLVADRGSDGYTF. Here the CDR3 DNA reads TGTGCCAGCAGCTTAGTAGCCGACAGGGGGTCGGATGGCTACACCTTC.

The gene calls are TRBV14 and TRBJ2-2; TRBD2 matches at 12 bases. Germline values: CDR1 SGHDN, CDR2 FVKESK. V was clipped by 2 bases and J by 6 bases; unmatched bases: 1. The CDR3 covers 15 residues. The CDR3 here is CASSQRLAGAGELFF. CDR3 DNA: TGTGCCAGCAGCCAACGACTAGCGGGGGCCGGGGAGCTGTTTTTT. Supplemented by reference TRBV14 and TRBJ2-2, the full variable domain reads EAGVTQFPSHSVIEKGQTVTLRCDPISGHDNLYWYRRVMGKEIKFLLHFVKESKQDESGMPNNRFLAERTGGTYSTLKVQPAELEDSGVYFCASSQRLAGAGELFFGEGSRLTVL.

The rearrangement joins TRBV14 to TRBJ2-5; tentative D call: TRBD1 (5 bases). Germline V gene sequence: CDR1 SGHDN, CDR2 FVKESK. Trimming pared 1 base from V and 0 bases from J, leaving 15 bases between. The CDR3 consists of 17 residues. The CDR3, as DNA: TGTGCCAGCAGCCAAGGACGAAGGGGAAGGTACCAAGAGACCCAGTACTTC. Amino acid sequence: CASSQGRRGRYQETQYF. Variable domain in full (rest from reference TRBV14 and TRBJ2-5): EAGVTQFPSHSVIEKGQTVTLRCDPISGHDNLYWYRRVMGKEIKFLLHFVKESKQDESGMPNNRFLAERTGGTYSTLKVQPAELEDSGVYFCASSQGRRGRYQETQYFGPGTRLLVL.

The genes are TRBV10-3 and TRBJ1-5, with D possibly being TRBD1 (5 bases). CDR3 length: 13 residues. V shed 3 bases and J shed 6 bases, with 9 bases lying between them. Looked up from germline, CDR1 is ENHRY and CDR2 is SYGVKD. DNA of the CDR3: TGTGCCATCAGTGATGTCGGGGGTCAGCCCCAGCATTTT. This encodes CAISDVGGQPQHF.

The chain links TRBV7-2 to TRBJ2-3, with D unclear. This CDR3 is 13 amino acids long. V was pared by 2 bases and J by 6 bases, with 9 bases between. Germline V gene sequence: CDR1 SGHTA, CDR2 FQGNSA. CDR3 coding DNA: TGTGCCAGCAGCTTACAAGCCGGTGATACGCAGTATTTT. Its translation is CASSLQAGDTQYF. The variable domain in full, completed from reference TRBV7-2 and TRBJ2-3, reads GAGVSQSPSNKVTEKGKDVELRCDPISGHTALYWYRQSLGQGLEFLIYFQGNSAPDKSGLPSDRFSAERTGGSVSTLTIQRTQQEDSAVYLCASSLQAGDTQYFGPGTRLTVL.

This chain connects TRBV7-9 to TRBJ2-1, with 10 bases that match TRBD1. Germline V gene sequence: CDR1 SEHNR, CDR2 FQNEAQ (reference sequence). CDR3 length: 15 residues. J lost 5 bases, V lost 2 bases, and 3 bases had no gene match. CDR3 loop: CASSLMGQGNNEQFF. CDR3 in DNA: TGTGCCAGCAGCTTAATGGGACAGGGGAACAATGAGCAGTTCTTC.

This clone was counted a single time. This sequence joins TRBV30 and TRBJ1-6; 7 nucleotides line up with TRBD1. Per the germline V gene, CDR1 is GTSNPN and CDR2 is SVGIG (reference sequence). The CDR3 consists of 18 residues. Trimming removed 3 bases from V and 0 bases from J; junction bases left unmatched: 11. As DNA, the CDR3 is TGTGCCTGGAGGGACCGAGGGGGCCAGAGCTCCTATAATTCACCCCTCCACTTT. This gives the protein CAWRDRGGQSSYNSPLHF.

V is TRBV18 and J is TRBJ1-6, with no clear D. Trimming pared 1 base from V and 10 bases from J, leaving 8 bases between. Germline loops: CDR1 KGHSH, CDR2 LQKENI. This CDR3 is 13 amino acids long. CDR3 region: CASSPLSPSPLHF. The DNA for the CDR3 is TGTGCCAGCTCACCACTATCCCCCTCACCCCTCCACTTT.

The chain recombines TRBV7-9 with TRBJ1-1; 9 bases are a match to TRBD1. The CDR3 covers 18 residues. The V segment lost 3 bases and the J segment 4 bases; nucleotides outside the gene matches: 15. Germline CDR1 SEHNR, CDR2 FQNEAQ (reference sequence). The CDR3 sequence: CASSLPNGETGGATEAFF. The CDR3 DNA reads as TGTGCCAGCAGCTTGCCAAATGGGGAGACAGGGGGGGCCACTGAAGCTTTCTTT.

V gene TRBV18 combines with J gene TRBJ2-3, with D uncertain. Trimming pared 3 bases from V and 5 bases from J, leaving 6 bases between. This CDR3 spans 12 amino acids. Germline V gives CDR1 KGHSH, CDR2 LQKENI. CDR3 region: CASSPSGDTQYF. The CDR3 coding sequence is TGTGCCAGCTCACCCTCGGGAGATACGCAGTATTTT.

The chain recombines TRBV10-2 with TRBJ1-5; TRBD1 matches 7 bases. Trimming took 3 bases from V and 1 from J; bases not matched to a gene: 0. The germline CDR1 and CDR2 sequences are WSHSY and SAAADI. The CDR3 length is 14 residues. The CDR3 sequence is CASSEQGSNQPQHF. The CDR3 DNA reads TGCGCCAGCAGTGAACAGGGGAGCAATCAGCCCCAGCATTTT.

This clone was detected once. The genes are TRBV7-2 and TRBJ1-6; 7 nucleotides match TRBD1. The CDR3 sequence is 17 residues long. J gave up 7 bases and V 4 bases, and 13 bases lay outside the gene matches. Germline lookup yields CDR1 SGHTA and CDR2 FQGNSA. Here the CDR3 reads CASSSSLHRDRNSPLHF. The CDR3 DNA follows: TGTGCCAGCAGCTCATCTCTACACCGGGACAGAAATTCACCCCTCCACTTT.

The rearrangement links TRBV9 to TRBJ1-2; D is possibly TRBD1 (6 bases). Germline CDR1 is SGDLS and CDR2 is YYNGEE. CDR3 length: 16 amino acids. The V and J ends lost 7 bases and 6 bases respectively, with 25 bases between them. CDR3 bases: TGTGCCAGCTATCCCGGGGGGGCAGGAGGATTGGATGGCTACACCTTC. It encodes CASYPGGAGGLDGYTF.

The V gene is TRBV2, the J gene TRBJ1-3; a possible D gene is TRBD1 (6 bases). Trimming cost V 0 bases and J 4 bases, with 16 bases left between them. This CDR3 region has 17 residues. Germline loops: CDR1 SNHLY, CDR2 FYNNEI. CDR3 sequence reads: CASSEALREGDGNTIYF. As DNA, the CDR3 is TGTGCCAGCAGTGAAGCGCTCCGGGAGGGGGACGGAAACACCATATATTTT.